These 5 T cell receptor beta chains originate from one sample sequenced in a study of T cells in localized non-small cell lung cancer. Profiled with immunoSEQ multiplex PCR; TCRdb holds only in-frame clones, not every one. The sample has 3,000 to 4,000 clones; approximately 28% are singletons. The specimen was lung tumor tissue, collected before any cancer treatment. The receptors come from a female donor older than 55 with stage I lung adenocarcinoma.

The chain couples TRBV6-8 to TRBJ2-5; D not resolved. The V end lost 6 bases, the J end lost 2 bases, and 7 bases lay between the germline ends. This CDR3 region has 12 residues. CDR1 is MNHGY and CDR2 is SAAAGT in the germline V gene. DNA for the CDR3: TGTGCCAGCAGCCCTAGACAAGAGACCCAGTACTTC. This codes for CASSPRQETQYF.

The chain combines TRBV6-8 with TRBJ1-5; D possibly corresponds to TRBD1 (6 bases). The germline V gene encodes CDR1 MNHGY and CDR2 SAAAGT. Trimming shortened V by 7 bases and J by 1 base, and 17 bases separated the two germline ends. The CDR3 is made up of 16 amino acids. The CDR3 sequence: CASTRGGERSNQPQHF. The CDR3 DNA follows: TGTGCCAGCACTAGAGGGGGGGAACGGAGCAATCAGCCCCAGCATTTT.

Only a few counts were recorded for this clone. This chain joins TRBV6-8 and TRBJ2-1, with TRBD2 identical over 7 bases. Germline V gene data show CDR1 as MNHGY and CDR2 as SAAAGT. J was trimmed by 0 bases and V by 7 bases; bases with no gene match: 3. The CDR3 has 14 residues. Here the CDR3 reads CASTERGSYNEQFF. The DNA for the CDR3 is TGTGCCAGCACAGAGCGGGGCTCCTACAATGAGCAGTTCTTC.

This clone is labeled medium-sized (0.01 to 0.1%). The genes are TRBV6-8 and TRBJ1-1, with D unresolved. With 8 bases removed from V and 4 bases from J, the gap between germline ends came to 17 bases. The CDR3 covers 14 residues. Germline assignment: CDR1 MNHGY and CDR2 SAAAGT. The DNA of the CDR3 is TGTGCCAGCGGTAACCAAGGGAGAGGCACTGAAGCTTTCTTT. It specifies CASGNQGRGTEAFF.

V usage is TRBV5-1 and J usage is TRBJ2-2, with 8 bases aligning to TRBD1. Germline trimming cut 1 base from V and 7 bases from J; bases unmatched to any gene: 3. This CDR3 is 14 amino acids long. CDR1 SGHRS and CDR2 YFSETQ come from the germline V gene. CDR3 DNA sequence: TGCGCCAGCAGCTTGCAGGGGGCGGACGGGGAGCTGTTTTTT. Translating gives CASSLQGADGELFF. Together with reference TRBV5-1 and TRBJ2-2, the CDR3 gives the full variable domain: KAGVTQTPRYLIKTRGQQVTLSCSPISGHRSVSWYQQTPGQGLQFLFEYFSETQRNKGNFPGRFSGRQFSNSRSEMNVSTLELGDSALYLCASSLQGADGELFFGEGSRLTVL.